This T cell receptor beta chain was found in a study of spatial heterogeneity in lung cancer. Study at large: Alpha-chain sequences were detected in numbers that were consistently lower than beta-chain sequences. In the raw reads, each unique TCR and UMI combination was present more than ten times on average.

Time point indicated: sample taken at primary tumor resection. Donation came from around 72 patients with untreated early-stage non-small cell lung cancer. This clonotype is medium-sized within its sample. All TCR cDNA molecules were individually tagged with a unique molecular identifier. MiXCR, applied by TCRdb to the 5' RACE reads, yields one record per CDR3 protein. Of 8,000 to 9,000 distinct CDR3 sequences in the sample, more than 4.5% are singletons; the top ten hold roughly 30%. The CDR3 totals 14 residues. Germline V CDR1 and CDR2: MNHEY, SMNVEV (reference sequence). The J segment lost 10 bases and the V segment lost 7 bases, leaving 9 bases of the junction unmatched.

The TCR comes from a male donor with early-stage non-small cell lung cancer. The rearrangement uses TRBV27 and TRBJ1-6, with 8 bases that match TRBD1. Sequencing used PBMCs, obtained at surgery. DNA of the CDR3: TGTGCCAGCAAAGTGGCAGGGGGCAACTCACCCCTCCACTTT. It codes for CASKVAGGNSPLHF.